This record concerns one TCR beta chain sequence. Its specificity is unknown. This sample stems from a study of T cell responses to AZD1222 COVID-19 vaccine. Here immunoSEQ multiplex PCR was the method, and the copy in TCRdb shows in-frame clones only, minus some. The profile covers about 35,000 clones, with approximately 84% appearing a single time and more than 9.5% taken by the ten largest. Study results and limitations: A reported finding is that nearly half of spike-specific TCRs target unmutated variant regions.

The input for sequencing was peripheral blood, taken 28 days after the second AZD1222 dose. The sequence derives from an adult who received the AZD1222 COVID-19 vaccine.

CDR3 in amino acids: CASSLAGGSNQPQHF. CDR3 DNA: TGTGCCAGCAGTTTAGCTGGGGGTAGCAATCAGCCCCAGCATTTT. The chain links TRBV28 to TRBJ1-5; TRBD1 is a possible D gene (5 bases). The CDR3 is 15 residues long. Germline V gene lookup returns CDR1 MDHEN and CDR2 SYDVKM. Trimming left V 2 bases short and J 0 bases short, with 8 bases between.